The rows below give T cell receptor beta chains drawn from one sample of a study of shared clonotypes between healthy human individuals. TCRdb keeps only in-frame clones here, not all; method: immunoSEQ multiplex PCR. The table records approximately 2.1 million clones, more than 80% of them present only once. The source material was naive CD4+ T cells from PBMCs. These receptors were obtained from a man younger than 35 in good health. Some clones in this sample may be carry-over from other donors' samples. CDR3s leave out the opening cysteine and the closing phenylalanine or tryptophan. A D gene is named only where the DNA matches it firmly.

j_call | v_call | d_call | cdr3_aa
TRBJ2-1 | TRBV30 | . | AWSFILPEQF
TRBJ2-5 | TRBV4-3 | . | ASSQGLTNMGETQY
TRBJ2-1 | TRBV5-1 | TRBD2 | ASSFKLAGNNEQF
TRBJ1-4 | TRBV4-2 | TRBD1 | ASSQESNRGGEKLF
TRBJ1-4 | TRBV9 | TRBD1 | ASSPLSGQVNEKLF
TRBJ2-3 | TRBV27 | . | ASSLGARPDTQY
TRBJ2-5 | TRBV11-1 | . | ASSWGAPETQY
TRBJ2-1 | TRBV4-1 | . | ASSQERWVRTAQYNEQF
TRBJ1-4 | TRBV7-9 | TRBD1 | ASSPGTGDEKLF
TRBJ2-7 | TRBV11-3 | TRBD2 | ASLRGTRALAGGHEQY
TRBJ2-1 | TRBV28 | TRBD2 | ASSLSQRGGSYNEQF
TRBJ2-5 | TRBV4-2 | . | ASSQGADQY
TRBJ1-3 | TRBV10-3 | . | AISGRGTGNTIY
TRBJ2-3 | TRBV18 | . | ASSPLLSTDTQY
TRBJ2-1 | TRBV5-4 | TRBD2 | ASTRGGVNEQF
TRBJ2-1 | TRBV7-9 | TRBD2 | ASSAPSGRGGNEQF
TRBJ2-1 | TRBV9 | . | ASSVDYRVYNEQF
TRBJ1-1 | TRBV18 | TRBD1 | ASSSGGDRVLAEAF
TRBJ2-2 | TRBV29-1 | TRBD2 | SAGGGINTGELF
TRBJ2-3 | TRBV6-6 | TRBD2 | ASTGGGGTREQY
TRBJ1-4 | TRBV2 | . | ASSQAGRNNEKLF
TRBJ2-1 | TRBV7-3 | . | ASSFNPGRGNEQF
TRBJ2-5 | TRBV6-1 | TRBD2 | ASSGASGSVETQY
TRBJ2-1 | TRBV5-5 | TRBD2 | ASSLDQREWYEQF
TRBJ2-5 | TRBV4-2 | TRBD2 | ASSQGSGRGETQY
TRBJ2-1 | TRBV7-2 | . | ASSLGAYNEQF
TRBJ2-7 | TRBV7-2 | TRBD1 | ASSAGTGAPYEQY
TRBJ2-3 | TRBV9 | . | ASSSGTGQY
TRBJ2-2 | TRBV5-6 | . | ASTRQTAITGELF
TRBJ1-2 | TRBV11-2 | TRBD1 | ASSLTGTGGFGYT
TRBJ2-3 | TRBV18 | TRBD2 | ASSPPSGTDTQY
TRBJ2-5 | TRBV12-5 | TRBD2 | ASGLAGQETQY
TRBJ1-2 | TRBV5-1 | . | ASSLTTTPRGFNYGYT
TRBJ2-1 | TRBV11-2 | TRBD2 | ASSPTSGNNNEQF
TRBJ1-4 | TRBV5-1 | . | ASSYVTGSANEKLF
TRBJ2-7 | TRBV7-2 | . | ASSLDSGTYEQY
TRBJ2-6 | TRBV5-1 | . | ASSLGEAGANVLT
TRBJ2-5 | TRBV2 | . | ASSPRSSPGETQY
TRBJ1-4 | TRBV27 | TRBD1 | ASSSQGATNEKLF
TRBJ2-3 | TRBV5-6 | . | ASSPLGGATQY
TRBJ2-3 | TRBV7-3 | . | ASSTSRDTDTQY
TRBJ2-1 | TRBV7-9 | . | AGEGWSNEQF
TRBJ2-2 | TRBV7-2 | . | ASSLLSAPNTGELF
TRBJ2-2 | TRBV30 | . | AWSAPRMRGPGELF
TRBJ1-4 | TRBV2 | . | ASTRQGSTNEKLF
TRBJ2-1 | TRBV6-1 | . | ASSEAGAWTQMKQF
TRBJ2-1 | TRBV28 | . | ASRLNNEQF
TRBJ2-1 | TRBV27 | . | ASKFPGAYNEQF
TRBJ1-6 | TRBV7-2 | . | ASSRSIRGDGSPLH
TRBJ2-2 | TRBV2 | TRBD1 | ASSWDSSNTGELF
TRBJ2-5 | TRBV6-4 | . | ASSPREQETQY